These T cell receptor beta chains were read from a single sample in a study of blood T cell repertoires in COVID-19. Produced via immunoSEQ multiplex PCR; TCRdb's table is partial and in-frame only. Of fewer than 100,000 clones in the sample, roughly 85% were seen once. The sequenced material came from peripheral blood. Receptors were obtained from a human donor in a cohort sampled during active COVID-19. Both conserved end residues are part of each CDR3. A D gene is named only where the DNA matches it firmly. Expanded clones get a size class; other rows say once, few or many, or leave the size out.

cdr3_aa	cdr3_nt	v_call	d_call	cdr3_length	j_call	clone_size
CASRPGQGTGGYTF	TGCGCCAGCAGACCGGGACAGGGAACTGGCGGCTACACCTTC	TRBV5-1	TRBD1	14	TRBJ1-2	few
CASSGNSLYQETQYF	TGTGCCAGCAGTGGTAACAGCCTGTACCAAGAGACCCAGTACTTC	TRBV2	.	15	TRBJ2-5	.
CASSLIGATVNSEAFF	TGCGCCAGCAGCTTGATTGGAGCCACTGTGAACTCTGAAGCTTTCTTT	TRBV5-1	.	16	TRBJ1-1	.
CASSLGQGVYNEQFF	TGTGCTAGCAGCTTAGGTCAGGGGGTCTACAATGAGCAGTTCTTC	TRBV7-7	TRBD1	15	TRBJ2-1	once
CASSRQKDTQYF	TGTGCCAGCAGTCGACAGAAAGATACGCAGTATTTT	TRBV2	.	12	TRBJ2-3	.
CACTQGQGVGYTF	TGTGCCTGTACCCAGGGACAGGGGGTTGGCTACACCTTC	TRBV30	TRBD1	13	TRBJ1-2	.
CASSPDSNEQFF	TGTGCCAGCTCACCGGACAGCAATGAGCAGTTCTTC	TRBV18	.	12	TRBJ2-1	once
CASSSGGGSSGEKLFF	TGTGCCAGCAGCTCTGGAGGGGGCTCTTCTGGGGAAAAACTGTTTTTT	TRBV7-6	TRBD1	16	TRBJ1-4	.
CASSKGAEETQYF	TGTGCCAGCAGTAAGGGGGCCGAAGAGACCCAGTACTTC	TRBV2	TRBD1	13	TRBJ2-5	once
CAVKRVVNTGELFF	TGTGCCGTGAAGAGGGTGGTGAACACCGGGGAGCTGTTTTTT	TRBV2	.	14	TRBJ2-2	few
CASSLAFEGGNTGELFF	TGCGCCAGCAGCTTGGCCTTTGAGGGAGGTAACACCGGGGAGCTGTTTTTT	TRBV5-1	.	17	TRBJ2-2	.
CASSYNNKGAGANVLTF	TGTGCCAGCAGCTACAACAACAAGGGGGCTGGGGCCAACGTCCTGACTTTC	TRBV7-9	.	17	TRBJ2-6	few
CATSDLRDSRSTDTQYF	TGTGCCACCAGTGATTTAAGGGACAGCCGGAGCACAGATACGCAGTATTTT	TRBV24-1	TRBD1	17	TRBJ2-3	.
CASNSLEGYNEQFF	TGCGCCAGCAATAGCCTAGAAGGTTACAATGAGCAGTTCTTC	TRBV5-1	.	14	TRBJ2-1	.
CASSQGGGWTDTQYF	TGCGCCAGCAGCCAAGGGGGGGGGTGGACAGATACGCAGTATTTT	TRBV4-3	TRBD2	15	TRBJ2-3	once
CASSLKGGQGANREKLFF	TGTGCCAGCAGCTTGAAAGGAGGACAGGGGGCTAATAGGGAAAAACTGTTTTTT	TRBV11-3	TRBD1	18	TRBJ1-4	.
CASSSLQGERDTQYF	TGTGCCAGCAGCTCCCTGCAGGGGGAAAGAGATACGCAGTATTTT	TRBV7-8	TRBD1	15	TRBJ2-3	.
CASSLGQGYLGNTIYF	TGTGCCAGCAGCCTCGGCCAGGGATATCTTGGAAACACCATATATTTT	TRBV3-1/TRBV3-2	.	16	TRBJ1-3	few
CAISDRRQGASYEQYF	TGTGCCATCAGTGACAGAAGACAGGGGGCATCCTACGAGCAGTACTTC	TRBV10-3	TRBD1	16	TRBJ2-7	.
CASSEGSGVIPGELFF	TGTGCCAGCAGCGAGGGTAGCGGGGTGATCCCCGGGGAGCTGTTTTTT	TRBV9	TRBD2	16	TRBJ2-2	.
CASGSSGRAETQYF	TGTGCTAGTGGGAGTAGCGGGAGGGCAGAGACCCAGTACTTC	TRBV12-5	TRBD2	14	TRBJ2-5	few